One sample yielded the 5 T cell receptor beta chains listed below, sequenced in a study of OX40 agonist ivuxolimab in advanced cancers. Generated by immunoSEQ multiplex PCR, the TCRdb table keeps only in-frame clones and is missing some. The table includes about 68,000 clones, approximately 80% detected once. The sequencing here drew on CD4+ or CD8+ T cells sorted from blood, taken in a trial of the OX40 agonist ivuxolimab. The source of these receptors is an adult with an advanced solid tumor such as melanoma, head and neck, liver or kidney cancer.

The chain employs TRBV19 and TRBJ2-1, with D maybe TRBD2 (7 bases). Germline CDR1 and CDR2: LNHDA and SQIVND (reference sequence). CDR3 length: 13 residues. V lost 7 bases to trimming and J lost 8 bases, with 15 bases between them. CDR3 protein: CASTSWGGHEQFF. The CDR3 nucleotides are TGTGCCAGTACAAGTTGGGGGGGCCATGAGCAGTTCTTC.

The chain is built from TRBV9 and TRBJ1-4; D may be TRBD1 (5 bases). The V end lost 0 bases, the J end lost 0 bases, and 12 bases lay between the germline ends. The germline V gene has CDR1 SGDLS and CDR2 YYNGEE. This CDR3 spans 17 amino acids. Here the CDR3 DNA reads TGTGCCAGCAGCGTAGGGGCAGACAGTGCAACTAATGAAAAACTGTTTTTT. Translation gives CASSVGADSATNEKLFF. Using reference TRBV9 and TRBJ1-4 for the parts outside the CDR3, the full variable domain is DSGVTQTPKHLITATGQRVTLRCSPRSGDLSVYWYQQSLDQGLQFLIQYYNGEERAKGNILERFSAQQFPDLHSELNLSSLELGDSALYFCASSVGADSATNEKLFFGSGTQLSVL.

J is TRBJ2-4 and V is TRBV5-1; a weak D match, TRBD1 (6 bases). This CDR3 has 14 amino acids. Germline V CDR1 and CDR2: SGHRS, YFSETQ. The V gene lost 3 bases and the J gene lost 6 bases, with 13 bases spanning the gap. The DNA for the CDR3 is TGCGCCAGCAGCTCGGAGACAGGATCAAACATTCAGTACTTC. Residues: CASSSETGSNIQYF.

The chain has TRBV4-2 and TRBJ1-2; D is unclear. This CDR3 comprises 14 residues. V was shortened by 1 base and J by 7 bases, with 13 bases between the two germline ends. Germline-derived CDR1 and CDR2 are LGHNA and YNFKEQ. Here the CDR3 reads CASSQGRETFGYTF. The DNA of the CDR3 is TGTGCCAGCAGCCAAGGACGGGAGACTTTTGGCTACACCTTC.

This clone is a singleton in its sample. The chain has TRBV21-1 and TRBJ2-7. TRBV21-1 is flagged as a pseudogene. The CDR3 consists of 14 residues. Here the CDR3 reads CASSSRTPYYEQYF. Written as DNA, the CDR3 is TGTGCCAGCAGCTCCCGAACCCCGTACTACGAGCAGTACTTC.